Given below is one TCR beta chain in context. Researchers ran the PCR with 60 Vbeta and 13 Jbeta primers. Only in-frame clones appear in the TCRdb table, and some are missing; sequencing was by immunoSEQ multiplex PCR. The sample lists around 81,000 clones; roughly 63% were seen once. This sample was included in a study of cytomegalovirus exposure and HLA in healthy donors. The TCR sequence derives from a young man in good health and CMV-seropositive. The sample consisted of PBMCs.

The CDR3 reads CASSGGDYNEQFF. Here the CDR3 DNA reads TGTGCCAGCAGCGGGGGGGATTACAATGAGCAGTTCTTC. The chain has TRBV6-1 and TRBJ2-1; 8 bases line up with TRBD2. Trimming took 6 bases from V and 4 from J; bases not matched to a gene: 2. The CDR3 is 13 amino acids. Germline V gene sequence: CDR1 MNHNS, CDR2 SASEGT.